This TCR beta chain was observed in a study of blood T cell repertoires in COVID-19. Across the study: Samples taken during acute and convalescent COVID-19 were collected in the United States, Italy and Spain. Nucleic acid was either cDNA or gDNA, and it came from T cells, B-cell-depleted T cells, or PBMCs.

In the source study's methods: Amplification of reference gene primers provided the estimated nucleated cell counts. This table comes from immunoSEQ multiplex PCR, and its TCRdb copy is limited to in-frame clones, with some not included. V, J and clone size were drawn from that table, and D and trimming were deduced from the DNA. The sample gives 55,000 to 75,000 clones, about 86% of which show up once; roughly 28% is in the top ten. The CDR3 consists of 16 residues. Losses at the gene ends were 3 bases for V and 1 base for J; bases not matched to a gene: 9. From germline, CDR1 is DFQATT and CDR2 SNEGSKA (reference sequence).

Sequencing was performed on peripheral blood. This clonotype was obtained from a man aged 70 or older with acute or convalescent COVID-19. The rearrangement joins TRBV20-1 to TRBJ2-3; the match to TRBD2 covers 8 bases. The DNA for the CDR3 is TGCAGTGCTAGTTTAGGAACTAGCGGCCGCACAGATACGCAGTATTTT. This encodes CSASLGTSGRTDTQYF.